Below, 27 T cell receptor beta chains from the same sample are listed, as sequenced in a study of T cell responses to AZD1222 COVID-19 vaccine. Some clones are missing from TCRdb's copy, which holds only in-frame ones; the method was immunoSEQ multiplex PCR. Among about 100,000 clones listed, roughly nine tenths were seen once. The material sequenced was peripheral blood, taken 28 days after the second AZD1222 dose. Receptors originate from an adult who received the AZD1222 COVID-19 vaccine.

The V gene is TRBV13, the J gene TRBJ1-1; no clear D gene. The V and J ends lost 6 bases and 1 base respectively, with 9 bases between them. The CDR3 has 13 residues. CDR1 and CDR2 (germline): PRHDT, FYEKMQ (reference sequence). The CDR3 is CASRGGENTEAFF. The CDR3 region has the DNA TGTGCCAGCAGGGGTGGGGAGAACACTGAAGCTTTCTTT.

CDR3 DNA sequence: TGTGCCATCGGTTCAGAATGGCGGGAGTTCTTTGGTACGCAGTATTTT. This encodes CAIGSEWREFFGTQYF. V gene TRBV10-3 combines with J gene TRBJ2-3, with 7 bases that match TRBD2. The germline CDR1 and CDR2 sequences are ENHRY and SYGVKD. V dropped 8 bases and J dropped 8; count of bases not matched to a gene: 19. This CDR3 spans 16 amino acids.

This clone was found once. The chain uses TRBV10-3 and TRBJ1-5; the D is unclear. The CDR3 sequence is 14 residues long. V gave up 4 bases and J gave up 3 bases, with 10 bases separating them. Germline CDR1 ENHRY, CDR2 SYGVKD. CDR3 region: CAISGSEFNQPQHF. The CDR3 DNA reads as TGTGCCATCAGTGGATCAGAGTTCAATCAGCCCCAGCATTTT.

The rearrangement links TRBV5-1 to TRBJ1-3; 8 nucleotides align to TRBD1. This CDR3 contains 14 residues. V was clipped by 4 bases and J by 7 bases; unmatched bases: 7. The germline CDR1 and CDR2 sequences are SGHRS and YFSETQ. CDR3 protein: CASSQGQGGNTIYF. The DNA of the CDR3 is TGCGCCAGCAGCCAAGGACAGGGAGGCAACACCATATATTTT.

CDR3 protein: CASSWTDNSPLHF. In DNA form, the CDR3 reads TGTGCCAGCAGTTGGACAGATAATTCACCCCTCCACTTT. V usage is TRBV12-3 or TRBV12-4 and J usage is TRBJ1-6; tentatively, D is TRBD1 (6 bases). This CDR3 is built from 13 residues. V dropped 4 bases and J dropped 5 bases, with 6 bases sitting between them.

The chain is built from TRBV15 and TRBJ2-6, with D hard to call. Trimming removed 3 bases from V and 0 bases from J, with 6 bases in between. The germline V gene has CDR1 LNHNV and CDR2 YYDKDF (reference sequence). The CDR3 covers 15 residues. The CDR3 protein is CATSSQNSGANVLTF. CDR3 bases: TGTGCCACCAGCAGTCAGAACTCTGGGGCCAACGTCCTGACTTTC. The whole variable domain, filled in from reference TRBV15 and TRBJ2-6, reads DAMVIQNPRYQVTQFGKPVTLSCSQTLNHNVMYWYQQKSSQAPKLLFHYYDKDFNNEADTPDNFQSRRPNTSFCFLDIRSPGLGDTAMYLCATSSQNSGANVLTFGAGSRLTVL.

The chain links TRBV24-1 to TRBJ1-2; 9 bases fit TRBD1. CDR3 length equals 16 residues. The V gene's germline CDR1 is KGHDR and CDR2 SFDVKD. The J segment lost 8 bases and the V segment lost 2 bases, leaving 11 bases of the junction unmatched. This CDR3 is CATSDSGTGTPIGYTF. DNA for the CDR3: TGTGCCACCAGTGATTCGGGGACAGGGACTCCGATCGGCTACACCTTC.

The chain recombines TRBV5-4 with TRBJ2-7; 8 nucleotides match TRBD2. There are 17 residues in the CDR3. CDR1 is SGHNT and CDR2 is YYREEE in the germline V gene (reference sequence). Trimming cost V 2 bases and J 3 bases; bases outside gene matches: 13. The CDR3 loop reads CASSLDKGSSGRYEQYF. DNA for the CDR3: TGTGCCAGCAGCTTAGATAAGGGGTCTAGCGGGCGCTACGAGCAGTACTTC. The full variable domain, with the rest looked up from reference TRBV5-4 and TRBJ2-7, is ETGVTQSPTHLIKTRGQQVTLRCSSQSGHNTVSWYQQALGQGPQFIFQYYREEENGRGNFPPRFSGLQFPNYSSELNVNALELDDSALYLCASSLDKGSSGRYEQYFGPGTRLTVT.

The rearrangement joins TRBV10-2 to TRBJ2-1; no reliable D call. Between the trimmed V and J ends, which lost 2 bases and 6 bases, there was a span of 8 bases. CDR1 is WSHSY, CDR2 SAAADI, per germline. This CDR3 contains 13 residues. The CDR3 bases are TGCGCCAGCAGTGAGCTTCCAAGCAATGAGCAGTTCTTC. Its translation: CASSELPSNEQFF.

V gene TRBV4-3 combines with J gene TRBJ2-7; possible D gene TRBD2, 6 bases. Germline values: CDR1 LGHNA, CDR2 YSLEER. The CDR3 is 13 residues long. V was pared by 3 bases and J by 6 bases, with 12 bases between. This CDR3 is CASSQRLGGEQYF. The CDR3 DNA is TGCGCCAGCAGCCAGCGCCTCGGGGGCGAGCAGTACTTC.

The chain employs TRBV30 and TRBJ1-6; TRBD1 is a possible D gene (6 bases). Between the trimmed V and J ends, which lost 3 bases and 4 bases, there was a span of 13 bases. Germline CDR1 reads GTSNPN; CDR2 reads SVGIG (reference sequence). CDR3 length: 15 amino acids. The CDR3 DNA is TGTGCCTGGAGCCCAGGGGAAGGATATAATTCACCCCTCCACTTT. Encoded protein: CAWSPGEGYNSPLHF.

The V gene is TRBV10-2, the J gene TRBJ2-3; tentatively, D is TRBD1 (5 bases). V was pared by 6 bases and J by 1 base, with 5 bases between. The CDR3 is 12 residues long. Germline CDR1 WSHSY, CDR2 SAAADI. CDR3 in amino acids: CASRGGTDTQYF. In DNA, the CDR3 is TGCGCCAGCAGAGGGGGCACAGATACGCAGTATTTT.

This clone has more than one count but fewer than ten. The chain joins TRBV25-1 to TRBJ1-2; D gene ambiguous. Germline values: CDR1 MGHDK, CDR2 SYGVNS. The CDR3 totals 14 residues. The ends were cut back, 3 bases at V and 2 bases at J, with 10 bases in the middle. This CDR3 reads CASSESGDNYGYTF. In DNA form, the CDR3 reads TGTGCCAGCAGTGAGAGCGGAGACAACTATGGCTACACCTTC.

The chain joins TRBV10-2 to TRBJ1-5, with D possibly TRBD1 on 6 matching bases. The CDR3 runs to 13 residues. The germline V gene has CDR1 WSHSY and CDR2 SAAADI. Trimming shortened V by 3 bases and J by 4 bases, and 7 bases separated the two germline ends. Written as DNA, the CDR3 is TGCGCCAGCAGTGAAACAGGGAATCAGCCCCAGCATTTT. It translates to CASSETGNQPQHF.

This sequence joins TRBV5-4 and TRBJ2-3; D is unclear. The CDR3 runs 14 residues. Germline V lookup: CDR1 SGHNT, CDR2 YYREEE (reference sequence). V was trimmed by 3 bases and J by 1 base, leaving 9 bases between them. The CDR3 bases are TGTGCCAGCAGCTCGCCCACGGGCACAGATACGCAGTATTTT. Translating gives CASSSPTGTDTQYF.

The rearrangement joins TRBV28 to TRBJ2-3; TRBD2 matches 8 bases. This CDR3 contains 16 residues. Germline V gene lookup returns CDR1 MDHEN and CDR2 SYDVKM. The junction had 13 bases not matched to a gene; V was cut back by 5 bases and J by 6 bases. CDR3 nucleotide sequence: TGTGCCAGCAGTGGTTTGGGCGGGAGGTTAGTGGATACGCAGTATTTT. It encodes CASSGLGGRLVDTQYF.

This chain links TRBV27 with TRBJ2-2; 7 bases align to TRBD2. Trimming at V came to 2 bases and at J to 7 bases, leaving 16 bases not matched to a gene. Germline CDR1 reads MNHEY; CDR2 reads SMNVEV (reference sequence). The CDR3 spans 18 residues. Here the CDR3 reads CASSLGLADFRRGGELFF. CDR3 DNA sequence: TGTGCCAGCAGTTTAGGGCTAGCGGACTTCCGAAGAGGCGGGGAGCTGTTTTTT.

The rearrangement links TRBV28 to TRBJ2-2; possible D gene TRBD2, 5 bases. V lost 10 bases, J lost 6 bases, and 18 bases lay in between. The CDR3 has 14 amino acids. The germline V gene encodes CDR1 MDHEN and CDR2 SYDVKM. The CDR3 nucleotides are TGTGCCATCCCAGGCCCCTCGGGGTCCGGGGAGCTGTTTTTT. This gives the protein CAIPGPSGSGELFF.

This clone was picked up one time. The chain couples TRBV15 to TRBJ2-7; D may be TRBD1 (5 bases). Germline V gives CDR1 LNHNV, CDR2 YYDKDF (reference sequence). CDR3 size: 15 residues. Trimming left V 1 base short and J 4 bases short, with 14 bases between. The CDR3 spells CATSRGRQLTYEQYF. DNA of the CDR3: TGTGCCACCAGCAGAGGTCGACAGCTTACTTACGAGCAGTACTTC.

The chain has TRBV6-1 and TRBJ1-6; perhaps TRBD1 as D (5 bases). CDR3 length: 14 amino acids. Trimming stripped 3 bases from V and 8 bases from J, with 11 bases between. Per germline, CDR1 MNHNS and CDR2 SASEGT. The CDR3 coding sequence is TGTGCCAGCAGTGATCGGGGGATTGATTCACCCCTCCACTTT. Translating it yields CASSDRGIDSPLHF.

The chain couples TRBV28 to TRBJ2-7; D is ambiguous. Trimming left V 5 bases short and J 4 bases short, with 15 bases between. CDR3 length equals 14 residues. Germline V lookup: CDR1 MDHEN, CDR2 SYDVKM. In DNA, the CDR3 is TGTGCCAGCAGTCCGTCTGGCCCCTCGTACGAGCAGTACTTC. This encodes CASSPSGPSYEQYF.

The rearrangement joins TRBV3-1 (or the pseudogene TRBV3-2) to TRBJ2-5; D is possibly TRBD1 (5 bases). Germline V gene data show CDR1 as LGHDT and CDR2 as YNNKEL (reference sequence). Trimming removed 4 bases at V and 5 bases at J, with 14 bases between. CDR3 length: 14 residues. CDR3 residues: CASSPRVAAETQYF. Here the CDR3 DNA reads TGTGCCAGCAGCCCCAGGGTGGCGGCGGAGACCCAGTACTTC.

This clone has just one count. The chain carries TRBV30 and TRBJ2-2; 9 nucleotides match TRBD1. This CDR3 is built from 15 residues. The germline gives CDR1 GTSNPN, CDR2 SVGIG (reference sequence). The ends lost 0 bases at V and 4 bases at J; junction bases unmatched: 3. The CDR3 protein is CAWSVRDRVTGELFF. The CDR3 nucleotides are TGTGCCTGGAGTGTACGGGACAGGGTCACCGGGGAGCTGTTTTTT.

V is TRBV5-1 and J is TRBJ1-2; perhaps TRBD1 as D (6 bases). Trimming pared 0 bases from V and 4 bases from J, leaving 19 bases between. The CDR3 consists of 17 residues. Germline V gene data show CDR1 as SGHRS and CDR2 as YFSETQ. CDR3 in amino acids: CASSLALLGQGTYGYTF. CDR3 sequence (DNA): TGCGCCAGCAGCTTGGCCCTGTTGGGGCAGGGGACCTATGGCTACACCTTC.

The V and J genes are TRBV30 and TRBJ2-1; perhaps TRBD2 as D (5 bases). The CDR3 has 13 amino acids. The germline CDR1 and CDR2 sequences are GTSNPN and SVGIG (reference sequence). Between the trimmed V and J ends, which lost 2 bases and 9 bases, there was a span of 14 bases. CDR3 DNA: TGTGCCTGGAGTCCTCCCCTAGCAATTGAGCAGTTCTTC. Amino acid sequence: CAWSPPLAIEQFF. Combining the CDR3 with reference TRBV30 and TRBJ2-1 gives the whole variable domain SQTIHQWPATLVQPVGSPLSLECTVEGTSNPNLYWYRQAAGRGLQLLFYSVGIGQISSEVPQNLSASRPQDRQFILSSKKLLLSDSGFYLCAWSPPLAIEQFFGPGTRLTVL.

The rearrangement links TRBV4-1 to TRBJ1-1; D is unresolved. This CDR3 has 15 residues. CDR1 and CDR2 (germline): MGHRA, YSYEKL. Between the trimmed V and J ends, which lost 0 bases and 3 bases, there was a span of 11 bases. CDR3 loop: CASSQDPGRDTEAFF. CDR3 nucleotide sequence: TGCGCCAGCAGCCAAGATCCCGGCAGAGACACTGAAGCTTTCTTT.

This clone was detected once. The chain is built from TRBV28 and TRBJ2-6; no reliable D call. The germline V gene encodes CDR1 MDHEN and CDR2 SYDVKM. This CDR3 region has 17 residues. The germline V and J ends were trimmed by 3 bases and 0 bases, with 12 bases remaining between them. Here the CDR3 DNA reads TGTGCCAGCAGTTTTCAAATAGGAATCTCTGGGGCCAACGTCCTGACTTTC. It yields the protein CASSFQIGISGANVLTF.